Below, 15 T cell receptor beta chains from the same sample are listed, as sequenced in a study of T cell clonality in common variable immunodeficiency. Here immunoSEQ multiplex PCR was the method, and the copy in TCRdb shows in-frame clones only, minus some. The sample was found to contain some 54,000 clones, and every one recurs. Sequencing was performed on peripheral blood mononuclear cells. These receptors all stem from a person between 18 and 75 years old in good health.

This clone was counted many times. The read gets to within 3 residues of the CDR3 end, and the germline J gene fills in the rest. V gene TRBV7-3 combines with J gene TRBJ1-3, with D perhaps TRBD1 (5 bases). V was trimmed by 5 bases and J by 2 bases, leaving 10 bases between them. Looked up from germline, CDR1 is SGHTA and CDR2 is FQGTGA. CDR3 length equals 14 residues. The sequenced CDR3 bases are TGTGCCAGCAGCCCTGACAGTCCTGGAAACACC. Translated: CASSPDSPGNT. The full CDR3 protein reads CASSPDSPGNTIYF.

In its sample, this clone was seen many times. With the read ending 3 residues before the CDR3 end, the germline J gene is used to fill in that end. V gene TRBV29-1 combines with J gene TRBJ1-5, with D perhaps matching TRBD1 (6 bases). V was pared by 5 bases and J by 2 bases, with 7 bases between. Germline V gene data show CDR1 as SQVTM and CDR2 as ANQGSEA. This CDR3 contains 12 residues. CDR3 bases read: TGCAGCGTTCGACAGGGCAATCAGCCC. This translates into CSVRQGNQP. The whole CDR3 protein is CSVRQGNQPQHF. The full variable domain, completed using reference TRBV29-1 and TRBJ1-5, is SAVISQKPSRDICQRGTSLTIQCQVDSQVTMMFWYRQQPGQSLTLIATANQGSEATYESGFVIDKFPISRPNLTFSTLTVSNMSPEDSSIYLCSVRQGNQPQHFGDGTRLSIL.

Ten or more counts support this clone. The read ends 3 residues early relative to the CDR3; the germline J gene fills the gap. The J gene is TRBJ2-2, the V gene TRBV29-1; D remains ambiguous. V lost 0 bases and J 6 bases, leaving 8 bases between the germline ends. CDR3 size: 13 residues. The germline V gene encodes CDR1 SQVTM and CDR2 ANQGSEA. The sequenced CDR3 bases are TGCAGCGTTGAAGACGCAGGTTCCGGGGAG. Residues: CSVEDAGSGE. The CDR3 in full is CSVEDAGSGELFF.

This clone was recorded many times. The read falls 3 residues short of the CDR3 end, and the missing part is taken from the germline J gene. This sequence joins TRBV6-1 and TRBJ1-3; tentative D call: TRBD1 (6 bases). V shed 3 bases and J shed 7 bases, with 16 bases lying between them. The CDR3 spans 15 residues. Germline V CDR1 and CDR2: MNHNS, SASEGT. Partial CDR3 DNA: TGTGCCAGCAGTGAGGACGGGGGGCGAGGGAACACC. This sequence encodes CASSEDGGRGNT. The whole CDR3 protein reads CASSEDGGRGNTIYF.

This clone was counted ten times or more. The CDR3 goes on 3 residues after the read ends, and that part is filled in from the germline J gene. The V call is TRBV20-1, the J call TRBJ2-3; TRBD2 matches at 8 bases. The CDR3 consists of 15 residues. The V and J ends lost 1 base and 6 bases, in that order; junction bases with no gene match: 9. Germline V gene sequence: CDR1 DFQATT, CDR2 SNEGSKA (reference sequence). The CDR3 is CSARVGRGERDTQYF. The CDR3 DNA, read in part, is TGCAGTGCTAGAGTGGGGCGGGGGGAACGGGATACG.

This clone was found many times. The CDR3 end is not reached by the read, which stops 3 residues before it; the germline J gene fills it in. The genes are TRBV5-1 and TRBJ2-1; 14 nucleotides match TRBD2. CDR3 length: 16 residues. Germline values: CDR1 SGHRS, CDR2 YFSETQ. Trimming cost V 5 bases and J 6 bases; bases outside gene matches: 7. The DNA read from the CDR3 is TGCGCCAGCAGGGGGGGACTAGCGGGAGAGGGCAATGAG. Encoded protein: CASRGGLAGEGNE. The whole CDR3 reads CASRGGLAGEGNEQFF.

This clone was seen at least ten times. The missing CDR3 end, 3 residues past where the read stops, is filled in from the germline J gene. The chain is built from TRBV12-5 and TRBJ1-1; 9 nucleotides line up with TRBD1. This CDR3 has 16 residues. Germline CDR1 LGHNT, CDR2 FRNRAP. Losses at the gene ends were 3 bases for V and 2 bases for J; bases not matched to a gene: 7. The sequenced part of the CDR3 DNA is TGTGCTAGTGGTTTAGGGCGACAGGGGGACAACACTGAA. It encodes CASGLGRQGDNTE. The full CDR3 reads CASGLGRQGDNTEAFF.

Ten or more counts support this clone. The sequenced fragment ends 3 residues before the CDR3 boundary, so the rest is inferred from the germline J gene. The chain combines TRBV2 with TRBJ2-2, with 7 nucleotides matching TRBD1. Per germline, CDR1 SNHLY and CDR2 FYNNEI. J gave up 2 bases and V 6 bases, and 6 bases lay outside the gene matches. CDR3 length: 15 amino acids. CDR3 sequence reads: CASSLGQPNTGELFF. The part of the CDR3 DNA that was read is TGTGCCAGCAGCCTGGGACAGCCAAACACCGGGGAG. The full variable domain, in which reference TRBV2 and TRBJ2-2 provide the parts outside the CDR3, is EPEVTQTPSHQVTQMGQEVILRCVPISNHLYFYWYRQILGQKVEFLVSFYNNEISEKSEIFDDQFSVERPDGSNFTLKIRSTKLEDSAMYFCASSLGQPNTGELFFGEGSRLTVL.

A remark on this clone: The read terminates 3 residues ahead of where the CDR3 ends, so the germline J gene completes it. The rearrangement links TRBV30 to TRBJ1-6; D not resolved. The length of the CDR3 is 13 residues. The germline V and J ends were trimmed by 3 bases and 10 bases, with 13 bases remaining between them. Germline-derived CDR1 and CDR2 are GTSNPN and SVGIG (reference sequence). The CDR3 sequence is CAWSSQWSSPLHF. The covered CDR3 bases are TGTGCCTGGAGCTCACAATGGTCCTCACCC.

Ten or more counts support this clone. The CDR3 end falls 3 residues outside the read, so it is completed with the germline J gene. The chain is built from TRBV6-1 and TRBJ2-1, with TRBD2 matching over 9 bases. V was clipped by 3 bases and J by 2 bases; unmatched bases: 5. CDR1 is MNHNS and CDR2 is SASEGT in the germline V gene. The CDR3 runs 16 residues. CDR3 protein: CASSDVRGGAYNEQFF. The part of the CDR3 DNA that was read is TGTGCCAGCAGTGATGTCCGCGGGGGGGCCTACAATGAG.

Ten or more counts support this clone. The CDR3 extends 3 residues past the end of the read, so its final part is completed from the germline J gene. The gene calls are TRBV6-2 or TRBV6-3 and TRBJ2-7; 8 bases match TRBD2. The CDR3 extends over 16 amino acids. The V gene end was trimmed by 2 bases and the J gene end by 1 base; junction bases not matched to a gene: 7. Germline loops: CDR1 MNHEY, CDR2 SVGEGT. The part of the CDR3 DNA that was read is TGTGCCAGCAGTTACCCCCCGGGACTAGTGTCCTACGAG. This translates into CASSYPPGLVSYE. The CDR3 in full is CASSYPPGLVSYEQYF.

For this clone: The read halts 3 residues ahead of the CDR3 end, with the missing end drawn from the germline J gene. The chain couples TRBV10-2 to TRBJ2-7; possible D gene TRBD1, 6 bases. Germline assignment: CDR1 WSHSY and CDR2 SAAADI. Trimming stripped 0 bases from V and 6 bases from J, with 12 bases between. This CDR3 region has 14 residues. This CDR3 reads CASSESGQSSEQYF. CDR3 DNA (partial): TGCGCCAGCAGTGAGTCAGGACAGTCAAGCGAG.

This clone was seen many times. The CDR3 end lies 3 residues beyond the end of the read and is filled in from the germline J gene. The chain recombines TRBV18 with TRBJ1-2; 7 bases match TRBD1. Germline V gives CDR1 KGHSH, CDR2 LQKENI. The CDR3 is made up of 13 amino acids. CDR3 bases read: TGTGCCAGCTCTCCTACAGGGGACTGGGGC. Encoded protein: CASSPTGDWG. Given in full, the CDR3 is CASSPTGDWGYTF.

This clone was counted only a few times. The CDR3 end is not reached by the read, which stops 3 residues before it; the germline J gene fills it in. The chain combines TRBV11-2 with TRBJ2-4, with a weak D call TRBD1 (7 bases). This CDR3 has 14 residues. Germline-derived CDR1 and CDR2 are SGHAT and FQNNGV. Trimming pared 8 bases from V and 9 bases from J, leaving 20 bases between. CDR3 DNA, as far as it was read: TGTGCCAGCTACGATCAGGGGGGCGGCCTCATT. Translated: CASYDQGGGLI. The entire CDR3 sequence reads CASYDQGGGLIQYF.

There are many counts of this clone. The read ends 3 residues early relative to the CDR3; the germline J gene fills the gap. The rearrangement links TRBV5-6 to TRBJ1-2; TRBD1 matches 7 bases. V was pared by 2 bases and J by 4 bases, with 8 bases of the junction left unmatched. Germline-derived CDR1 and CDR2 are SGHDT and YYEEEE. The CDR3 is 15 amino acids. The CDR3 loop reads CASSFGAGGGYGYTF. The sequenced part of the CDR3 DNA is TGTGCCAGCAGCTTTGGGGCAGGGGGAGGCTATGGC.